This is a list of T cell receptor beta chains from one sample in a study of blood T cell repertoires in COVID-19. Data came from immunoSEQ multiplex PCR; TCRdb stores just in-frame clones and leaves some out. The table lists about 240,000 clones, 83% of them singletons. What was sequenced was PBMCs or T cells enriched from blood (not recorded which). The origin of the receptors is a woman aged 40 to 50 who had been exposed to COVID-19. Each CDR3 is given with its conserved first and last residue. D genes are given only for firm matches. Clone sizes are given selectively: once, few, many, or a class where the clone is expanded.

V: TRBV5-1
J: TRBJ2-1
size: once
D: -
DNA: TGCGCCAGCAGCTTGGAGACAATAAATGAGCAGTTCTTC
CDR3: CASSLETINEQFF

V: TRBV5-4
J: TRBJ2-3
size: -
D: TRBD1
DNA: TGTGCCAGCAGCTCGCCTCCACAGGGGGGCACAGATACGCAGTATTTT
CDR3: CASSSPPQGGTDTQYF

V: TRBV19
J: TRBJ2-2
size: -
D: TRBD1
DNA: TGTGATGACAGGGGGGGAAACACCGGGGAGCTGTTTTTT
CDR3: CDDRGGNTGELFF

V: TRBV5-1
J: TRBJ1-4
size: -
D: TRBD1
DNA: TGCGCCAGCAGCGGGGACAGCCGTAATGAAAAACTGTTTTTT
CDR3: CASSGDSRNEKLFF

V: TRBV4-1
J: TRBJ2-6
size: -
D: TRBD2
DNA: TGCGCCAGCAGCCACCAAGAAGGGACTAAACTCGACCGGGCCAACGTCCTGACTTTC
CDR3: CASSHQEGTKLDRANVLTF

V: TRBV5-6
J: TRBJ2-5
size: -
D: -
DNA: TGTGCCAGCACAACCTTACAGGGTTTAGAGACCCAGTACTTC
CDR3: CASTTLQGLETQYF

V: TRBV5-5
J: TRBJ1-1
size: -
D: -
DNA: TGTGCCAGCAGTCCGGTCCCGATCCGAATGACTGAAGCTTTCTTT
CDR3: CASSPVPIRMTEAFF

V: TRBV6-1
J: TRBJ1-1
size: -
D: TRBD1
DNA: TGTGCCAGCAGTGAGAACAGGGGGCAAGCTGAAGCTTTCTTT
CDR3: CASSENRGQAEAFF

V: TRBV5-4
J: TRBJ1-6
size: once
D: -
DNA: TGTGCCAGCAGCCCAGGGCAGGTTTCACCCCTCCACTTT
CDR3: CASSPGQVSPLHF

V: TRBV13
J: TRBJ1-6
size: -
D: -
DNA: TGTGCCAGCAGCACCGGGGGTCAGGGAGTGGGGAATTCACCCCTCCACTTT
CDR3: CASSTGGQGVGNSPLHF

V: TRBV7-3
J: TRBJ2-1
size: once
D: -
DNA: TGTGCCAGCAGCTTAGCCCAGGGTAGCTACAATGAGCAGTTCTTC
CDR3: CASSLAQGSYNEQFF

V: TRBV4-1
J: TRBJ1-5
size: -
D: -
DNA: TGCGCCAGCAGCCAACTTACAGGGTTGAGTCAGCCCCAGCATTTT
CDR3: CASSQLTGLSQPQHF

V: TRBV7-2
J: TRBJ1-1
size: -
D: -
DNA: TGTGCCAGCAGCACGCGGGGGAGAATCACTGAAGCTTTCTTT
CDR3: CASSTRGRITEAFF

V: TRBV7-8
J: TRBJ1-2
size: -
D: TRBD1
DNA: TGTGCCAGCAGCTTTCGCAATTCGGGACAGGGCTATGGCTACACCTTC
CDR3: CASSFRNSGQGYGYTF

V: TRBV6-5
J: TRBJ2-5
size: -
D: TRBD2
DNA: TGTGCCAGCAGTTACGACCTAGCGGGGGCCCAAGAGACCCAGTACTTC
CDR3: CASSYDLAGAQETQYF

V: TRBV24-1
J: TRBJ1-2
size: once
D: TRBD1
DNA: TGTGCCACCAGTCAGTACGACAGGGAAGGCTACACCTTC
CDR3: CATSQYDREGYTF

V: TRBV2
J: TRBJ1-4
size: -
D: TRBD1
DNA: TGTGCCAGCAGTGAATGGTGGGGAGTCCGACAGGGGGAAAAACTGTTTTTT
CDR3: CASSEWWGVRQGEKLFF

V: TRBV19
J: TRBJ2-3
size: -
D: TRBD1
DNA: TGTGCCAGTAGTATTGGGTCCCCGGGGACAGGGAATAAGAATACGCAGTATTTT
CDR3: CASSIGSPGTGNKNTQYF

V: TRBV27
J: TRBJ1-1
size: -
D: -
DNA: TGTGCCAGCAGTTTCACAGGGCCCACTGAAGCTTTCTTT
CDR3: CASSFTGPTEAFF

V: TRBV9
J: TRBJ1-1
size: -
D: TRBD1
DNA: TGTGCCAGCAGCGATTACAGGGGCGACACTGAAGCTTTCTTT
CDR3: CASSDYRGDTEAFF

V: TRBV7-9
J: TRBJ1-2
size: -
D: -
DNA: TGTGCCAGCAGCCTCCGAATGGGAGGCAACTATGGCTACACCTTC
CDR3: CASSLRMGGNYGYTF

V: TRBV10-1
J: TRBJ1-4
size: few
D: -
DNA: TGCGCCAGCAGTGAGTCCCGACAGCGTAATGAAAAACTGTTTTTT
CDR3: CASSESRQRNEKLFF